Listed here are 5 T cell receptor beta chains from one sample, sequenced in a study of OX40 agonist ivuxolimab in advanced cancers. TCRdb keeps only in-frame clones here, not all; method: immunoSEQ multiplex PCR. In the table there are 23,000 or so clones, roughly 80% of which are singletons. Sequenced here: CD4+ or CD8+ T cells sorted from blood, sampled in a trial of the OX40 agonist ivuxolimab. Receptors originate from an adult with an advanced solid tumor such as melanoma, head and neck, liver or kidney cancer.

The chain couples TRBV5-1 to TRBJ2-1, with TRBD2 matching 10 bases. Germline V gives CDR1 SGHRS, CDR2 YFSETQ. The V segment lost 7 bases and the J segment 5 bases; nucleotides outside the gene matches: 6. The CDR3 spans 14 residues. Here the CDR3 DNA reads TGCGCCAGCTATCCTAGCGGGAGTAACAATGAGCAGTTCTTC. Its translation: CASYPSGSNNEQFF.

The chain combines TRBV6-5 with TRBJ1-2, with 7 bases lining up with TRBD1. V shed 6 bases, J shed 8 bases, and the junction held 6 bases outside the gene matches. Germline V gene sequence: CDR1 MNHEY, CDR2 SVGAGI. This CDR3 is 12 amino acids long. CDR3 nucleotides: TGTGCCAGCAGCAGAAACAGGGGAGGCTACACCTTC. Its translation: CASSRNRGGYTF.

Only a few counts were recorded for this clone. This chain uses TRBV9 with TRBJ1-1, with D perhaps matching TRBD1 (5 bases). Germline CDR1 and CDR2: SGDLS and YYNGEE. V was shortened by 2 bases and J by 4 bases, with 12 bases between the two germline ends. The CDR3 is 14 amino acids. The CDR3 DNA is TGTGCCAGCAGCGTCCAGGGAAAGGGCACTGAAGCTTTCTTT. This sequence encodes CASSVQGKGTEAFF.

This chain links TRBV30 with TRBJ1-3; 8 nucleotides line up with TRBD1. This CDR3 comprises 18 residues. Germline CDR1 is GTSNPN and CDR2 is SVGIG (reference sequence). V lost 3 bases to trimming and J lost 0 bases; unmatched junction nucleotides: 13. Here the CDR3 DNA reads TGTGCCTGGAGACGGACAGGGAGTGGGGTCCCCTCTGGAAACACCATATATTTT. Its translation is CAWRRTGSGVPSGNTIYF.

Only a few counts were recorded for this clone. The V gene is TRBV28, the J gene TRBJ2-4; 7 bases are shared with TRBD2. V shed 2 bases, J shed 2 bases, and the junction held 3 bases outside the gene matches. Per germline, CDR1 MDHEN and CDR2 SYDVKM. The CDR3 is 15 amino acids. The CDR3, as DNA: TGTGCCAGCAGTTTAAGCGGGGAACCCAAAAACATTCAGTACTTC. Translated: CASSLSGEPKNIQYF. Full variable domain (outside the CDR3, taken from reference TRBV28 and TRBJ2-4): DVKVTQSSRYLVKRTGEKVFLECVQDMDHENMFWYRQDPGLGLRLIYFSYDVKMKEKGDIPEGYSVSREKKERFSLILESASTNQTSMYLCASSLSGEPKNIQYFGAGTRLSVL.